The 32 T cell receptor beta chains below all came from one sample that was sequenced in a study of blood T cell repertoires in COVID-19. Clones were sequenced by immunoSEQ multiplex PCR, and TCRdb holds only the in-frame ones, with some missing. The table shows about 150,000 clones, with 85% to 95% occurring only once. Material: peripheral blood. The receptors here all came from a man in his forties or fifties with acute or convalescent COVID-19.

The V gene is TRBV18, the J gene TRBJ2-5; 8 nucleotides line up with TRBD2. V dropped 6 bases and J dropped 5; count of bases not matched to a gene: 11. Germline V lookup: CDR1 KGHSH, CDR2 LQKENI. The CDR3 contains 15 residues. DNA of the CDR3: TGTGCCAGCTCTCCGGGGGGGAGTCGAGAGGAGACCCAGTACTTC. This sequence encodes CASSPGGSREETQYF.

The chain uses TRBV4-1 and TRBJ2-7, with TRBD2 identical over 8 bases. From germline, CDR1 is MGHRA and CDR2 YSYEKL. This CDR3 comprises 19 residues. Unmatched junction bases numbered 15, after V lost 1 base and J lost 1 base. CDR3 bases: TGCGCCAGCAGCCAAGGCCGCTGGGGGCGAGCGGGAGTTTCCTACGAGCAGTACTTC. This sequence encodes CASSQGRWGRAGVSYEQYF.

This chain connects TRBV27 to TRBJ1-6; D might be TRBD1 (6 bases). CDR1 is MNHEY and CDR2 is SMNVEV in the germline V gene (reference sequence). V gave up 3 bases and J gave up 10 bases, with 13 bases separating them. The CDR3 runs 14 residues. This CDR3 reads CASSFGRGGSPLHF. CDR3 coding DNA: TGTGCCAGCAGTTTTGGCAGGGGTGGATCACCCCTCCACTTT.

The rearrangement links TRBV6-5 to TRBJ2-7; a weak D match, TRBD1 (9 bases). Looked up from germline, CDR1 is MNHEY and CDR2 is SVGAGI. With 9 bases removed from V and 3 bases from J, the gap between germline ends came to 15 bases. This CDR3 has 13 residues. CDR3 residues: CASRGGQGYEQYV. The CDR3 nucleotides are TGTGCCAGTCGGGGGGGACAGGGCTACGAGCAGTACGTC.

This clone was detected once. Other nucleotide sequences in the sample specify the same CDR3. The rearrangement uses TRBV11-1 and TRBJ1-1; D is unresolved. The germline V and J ends were trimmed by 5 bases and 3 bases, with 7 bases remaining between them. In germline, CDR1 is SGHAT, CDR2 FQDESV (reference sequence). The CDR3 sequence is 12 residues long. The CDR3 sequence is CASSHRDTEAFF. CDR3 sequence (DNA): TGTGCCAGCAGCCATAGAGACACTGAAGCTTTCTTT.

This chain uses TRBV18 with TRBJ2-2; 7 bases are a match to TRBD2. V lost 5 bases, J lost 1 base, and 7 bases stayed unmatched. From germline, CDR1 is KGHSH and CDR2 LQKENI. This CDR3 region has 16 residues. Here the CDR3 reads CASSSGQRENTGELFF. The CDR3 bases are TGTGCCAGCTCATCAGGCCAGCGGGAGAACACCGGGGAGCTGTTTTTT.

The chain combines TRBV3-1 (or the pseudogene TRBV3-2) with TRBJ2-3; TRBD2 matches 10 bases. The V segment lost 4 bases and the J segment 4 bases; nucleotides outside the gene matches: 5. CDR1 and CDR2 from the germline V gene are LGHDT and YNNKEL (reference sequence). The CDR3 is 15 amino acids. The CDR3 sequence: CASSLLAGSPDTQYF. DNA for the CDR3: TGTGCCAGCAGCCTACTAGCGGGGAGCCCAGATACGCAGTATTTT.

The chain is built from TRBV13 and TRBJ2-3, with TRBD1 matching 8 bases. V was clipped by 5 bases and J by 4 bases; unmatched bases: 17. The germline V gene encodes CDR1 PRHDT and CDR2 FYEKMQ (reference sequence). The CDR3 runs to 18 residues. The CDR3 coding sequence is TGTGCCAGCAGCCCAGCAATACCGGGACAGGTGGTTGCAGATACGCAGTATTTT. Translation gives CASSPAIPGQVVADTQYF.

V is TRBV19 and J is TRBJ1-1; D unclear. Germline values: CDR1 LNHDA, CDR2 SQIVND (reference sequence). V lost 3 bases and J lost 4, with 12 bases in between. This CDR3 comprises 14 residues. CDR3 sequence reads: CASSIGQTVTEAFF. CDR3 DNA: TGTGCCAGTAGTATTGGGCAAACCGTCACTGAAGCTTTCTTT.

V and J are TRBV6-5 and TRBJ2-7; D perhaps matches TRBD1 (6 bases). Germline CDR1 MNHEY, CDR2 SVGAGI. This CDR3 is 15 amino acids long. V lost 4 bases, J lost 3 bases, and 16 bases lay in between. The CDR3 is CASSSLDRLFYEQYF. In DNA, the CDR3 is TGTGCCAGCAGTTCGCTCGACAGGTTGTTCTACGAGCAGTACTTC.

The chain links TRBV6-6 to TRBJ1-2, with 8 nucleotides matching TRBD1. Germline CDR1 is MNHNY and CDR2 is SVGAGI (reference sequence). Unmatched junction bases numbered 9, after V lost 5 bases and J lost 7 bases. This CDR3 has 14 amino acids. CDR3 nucleotide sequence: TGTGCCAGCAGTCTCGGACAGGGAATGGCTGGCTACACCTTC. Protein: CASSLGQGMAGYTF.

The chain recombines TRBV19 with TRBJ2-7, with TRBD1 identical over 9 bases. Germline V gives CDR1 LNHDA, CDR2 SQIVND (reference sequence). The CDR3 consists of 13 residues. The V and J ends lost 6 bases and 5 bases, in that order; junction bases with no gene match: 5. Here the CDR3 reads CASSGTGKDEQYF. The CDR3 DNA reads as TGTGCCAGTAGCGGGACAGGGAAGGACGAGCAGTACTTC.

The gene calls are TRBV13 and TRBJ2-3; no clear D gene. V shed 0 bases and J shed 4 bases, with 8 bases lying between them. The CDR3 totals 14 residues. Germline V gene lookup returns CDR1 PRHDT and CDR2 FYEKMQ (reference sequence). The CDR3 nucleotides are TGTGCCAGCAGCTTAGGCCAGGTGCCAGATACGCAGTATTTT. Encoded protein: CASSLGQVPDTQYF.

The CDR3, as DNA: TGCGCCAGCAGCCGAATACAGGGTGGAGGTCAGCCCCAGCATTTT. Translation: CASSRIQGGGQPQHF. The chain is built from TRBV4-1 and TRBJ1-5; TRBD1 is a possible D gene (6 bases). V lost 4 bases and J 6 bases, leaving 16 bases between the germline ends. This CDR3 has 15 amino acids. Germline CDR1 is MGHRA and CDR2 is YSYEKL.

The rearrangement uses TRBV6-2 or TRBV6-3 and TRBJ2-7, with a weak D call TRBD1 (6 bases). Germline CDR1 is MNHEY and CDR2 is SVGEGT. The CDR3 contains 12 residues. V was shortened by 6 bases and J by 4 bases, with 10 bases between the two germline ends. CDR3 DNA sequence: TGTGCCAGCAGCCTACAGGGTTACGAGCAGTACGTC. Translating gives CASSLQGYEQYV.

The chain couples TRBV7-8 to TRBJ2-5; TRBD2 might be the D (5 bases). CDR3 length: 14 amino acids. Trimming pared 0 bases from V and 2 bases from J, leaving 7 bases between. Germline V lookup: CDR1 SGHVS, CDR2 FQNEAQ. The CDR3: CASSLATGQETQYF. The CDR3 nucleotides read TGTGCCAGCAGCTTAGCGACGGGGCAAGAGACCCAGTACTTC.

This chain connects TRBV5-4 to TRBJ1-1, with D hard to call. Trimming removed 5 bases at V and 3 bases at J, with 14 bases between. The length of the CDR3 is 14 residues. CDR1 is SGHNT, CDR2 YYREEE, per germline (reference sequence). The CDR3 here is CASSPRRVDTEAFF. The CDR3 DNA is TGTGCCAGCAGTCCTCGGAGGGTTGACACTGAAGCTTTCTTT.

A word on this clone: Germline and junction disagree at one end, which may indicate a read error. J is TRBJ1-1 and V is TRBV6-4; D may be TRBD1 (5 bases). Germline values: CDR1 MRHNA, CDR2 SNTAGT. This CDR3 is 13 amino acids long. CDR3 loop: CASSNSIGDSAFF. The CDR3 DNA reads TGTGCCAGCAGTAACTCAATAGGGGACTCAGCTTTCTTT.

The chain joins TRBV9 to TRBJ2-1; D is uncertain. The CDR3 contains 14 residues. V lost 0 bases, J lost 6 bases, and 10 bases lay in between. Germline V CDR1 and CDR2: SGDLS, YYNGEE. DNA of the CDR3: TGTGCCAGCAGCGTAGGGTCCGGCGGCAATGAGCAGTTCTTC. Amino acid sequence: CASSVGSGGNEQFF. Based on the CDR3 plus reference TRBV9 and TRBJ2-1, the full variable domain is DSGVTQTPKHLITATGQRVTLRCSPRSGDLSVYWYQQSLDQGLQFLIQYYNGEERAKGNILERFSAQQFPDLHSELNLSSLELGDSALYFCASSVGSGGNEQFFGPGTRLTVL.

V is TRBV6-5 and J is TRBJ2-2; D not resolved. The CDR3 contains 14 residues. Deletions cut 6 bases from V and 4 bases from J, with 12 bases between. Germline V gene sequence: CDR1 MNHEY, CDR2 SVGAGI. The CDR3 DNA follows: TGTGCCAGCAGCCTCGGATGGGCCACCGGGGAGCTGTTTTTT. Encoded protein: CASSLGWATGELFF.

Here the CDR3 reads CASSLTGAYTDTQYF. The DNA for the CDR3 is TGTGCCAGCAGCTTGACAGGGGCTTACACAGATACGCAGTATTTT. The chain links TRBV5-4 to TRBJ2-3, with 7 bases fitting TRBD1. V lost 1 base, J lost 2 bases, and 4 bases stayed unmatched. The CDR3 is made up of 15 amino acids. The germline gives CDR1 SGHNT, CDR2 YYREEE (reference sequence).

The chain couples TRBV4-3 to TRBJ1-1, with no clear D. Trimming took 0 bases from V and 0 from J, leaving 8 bases between them. This CDR3 is built from 15 residues. In germline, CDR1 is LGHNA, CDR2 YSLEER. In DNA form, the CDR3 reads TGCGCCAGCAGCCAAGAGTGGAGGGTGAACACTGAAGCTTTCTTT. Translated, it gives CASSQEWRVNTEAFF.

V usage is TRBV7-2 and J usage is TRBJ2-3, with 8 positions matching TRBD1. After removal of 2 bases from V and 1 base from J, the junction contained 2 bases not matched to a gene. Germline values: CDR1 SGHTA, CDR2 FQGNSA. This CDR3 spans 15 amino acids. Here the CDR3 DNA reads TGTGCCAGCAGCTTACAGGGGGCAGGCACAGATACGCAGTATTTT. Amino acids: CASSLQGAGTDTQYF.

This sequence joins TRBV24-1 and TRBJ1-2; D is possibly TRBD1 (6 bases). Germline loops: CDR1 KGHDR, CDR2 SFDVKD. The CDR3 totals 14 residues. Trimming cost V 5 bases and J 7 bases, with 16 bases left between them. The CDR3 sequence: CATSARGVGSGYTF. DNA for the CDR3: TGTGCCACCAGTGCCAGGGGAGTGGGTTCTGGCTACACCTTC.

The CDR3: CASSLLWGGAGELFF. CDR3 nucleotide sequence: TGTGCCAGCAGTCTCCTTTGGGGAGGGGCCGGGGAGCTGTTTTTT. The V call is TRBV27, the J call TRBJ2-2; 7 positions agree with TRBD2. Germline V lookup: CDR1 MNHEY, CDR2 SMNVEV (reference sequence). V shed 5 bases and J 6 bases; nucleotides not matched to a gene: 9. The CDR3 has 15 amino acids.

The rearrangement uses TRBV27 and TRBJ2-2; TRBD2 matches 8 bases. CDR3 size: 16 residues. CDR1 MNHEY and CDR2 SMNVEV come from the germline V gene (reference sequence). The junction had 5 bases not matched to a gene; V was cut back by 4 bases and J by 1 base. The CDR3 region is CASSSPSGGNTGELFF. CDR3 DNA sequence: TGTGCCAGCAGTTCCCCCAGCGGGGGGAACACCGGGGAGCTGTTTTTT.

The chain is built from TRBV28 and TRBJ1-2, with TRBD1 matching 10 bases. Germline CDR1 reads MDHEN; CDR2 reads SYDVKM. The CDR3 is 16 amino acids. The ends lost 5 bases at V and 4 bases at J; junction bases unmatched: 10. CDR3 loop: CASSAMGQGTPYGYTF. For the CDR3, the DNA is TGTGCCAGCAGTGCTATGGGACAGGGGACCCCCTATGGCTACACCTTC.

The chain employs TRBV7-3 and TRBJ2-2, with TRBD1 as a possible D gene (6 bases). Germline V gene lookup returns CDR1 SGHTA and CDR2 FQGTGA. CDR3 size: 15 residues. V was cut by 5 bases and J by 3 bases, with 13 bases left in between. DNA for the CDR3: TGTGCCAGCAGCCCGCGGACAGCACACACCGGGGAGCTGTTTTTT. This codes for CASSPRTAHTGELFF.

The chain couples TRBV27 to TRBJ1-2, with 11 bases fitting TRBD1. V lost 2 bases, J lost 3 bases, and 5 bases stayed unmatched. Germline V lookup: CDR1 MNHEY, CDR2 SMNVEV (reference sequence). The CDR3 consists of 16 residues. The CDR3 coding sequence is TGTGCCAGCAGTTTACGGACAGGGGGCGCGCACTATGGCTACACCTTC. Residues: CASSLRTGGAHYGYTF.

The chain carries TRBV7-9 and TRBJ2-7; a possible D gene is TRBD2 (5 bases). The CDR3 runs to 14 residues. The germline V gene has CDR1 SEHNR and CDR2 FQNEAQ (reference sequence). V was trimmed by 2 bases and J by 2 bases, leaving 10 bases between them. The CDR3 region is CASSLRGLTYEQYF. The CDR3 DNA reads TGTGCCAGCAGCTTAAGAGGGCTTACCTACGAGCAGTACTTC.

V usage is TRBV9 and J usage is TRBJ2-7; 8 bases fit TRBD2. V shed 0 bases, J shed 4 bases, and the junction held 9 bases outside the gene matches. The CDR3 has 16 residues. CDR1 and CDR2 (germline): SGDLS, YYNGEE. In nucleotides, the CDR3 is TGTGCCAGCAGCGTAGAGGGGAGCGGGAGTGGATACGAGCAGTACTTC. It specifies CASSVEGSGSGYEQYF.

Only a few counts were recorded for this clone. V and J are TRBV7-8 and TRBJ2-3, with D hard to call. This CDR3 is built from 13 residues. Trimming removed 5 bases from V and 6 bases from J, with 12 bases in between. The germline CDR1 and CDR2 sequences are SGHVS and FQNEAQ. In DNA form, the CDR3 reads TGTGCCAGCAGCCGCGCGTTGTTGGATACGCAGTATTTT. Translated: CASSRALLDTQYF.